This T cell receptor (beta chain) came from a study of CD8 T cells in ankylosing spondylitis. Germline CDR1 is GTSNPN and CDR2 is SVGIG (reference sequence). V shed 5 bases, J shed 7 bases, and the junction held 12 bases outside the gene matches. The CDR3 spans 14 residues. Ten or more counts support this clonotype. Its antigen is unknown. Study conclusions and caveats: Enrichment of disease-linked clones was reportedly significant in matched ankylosing spondylitis synovial fluid. Both synovial fluid and blood in reactive arthritis had previously been reported to carry some motif variants. One TCR beta motif, made up of several highly homologous variants, appeared characteristic of ankylosing spondylitis blood.

5'-RACE, quantitative and with molecular barcodes, yielded the TCR beta libraries. Via MiXCR, TCRdb re-called the 5' RACE reads, giving one row per CDR3 protein. Here the sample spans 300,000 to 400,000 distinct CDR3 sequences, around 10% being singletons. This receptor was taken from a female donor with ankylosing spondylitis or in good health (not recorded which). V is TRBV30 and J is TRBJ2-3, with TRBD1 identical over 7 bases. The material sequenced was blood, either unsorted or a sorted T cell fraction (not recorded which). CDR3 in DNA: TGTGCCTGGGGTACAGGGGCCACATTGAATACGCAGTATTTT. Translating gives CAWGTGATLNTQYF.